The 2 T cell receptor beta chains below come from one sample, sequenced in a study of response to subunit inactivated influenza vaccine. One entry per CDR3 protein, called by TCRdb with MiXCR from the RT-PCR reads. The sample contains a few hundred thousand distinct CDR3 sequences, 12% to 15% of which appear only once. The sequenced sample was PBMCs from blood, obtained roughly 12 days after vaccination. The receptors come from a man aged 45 to 65 who received an inactivated influenza vaccine.

This clonotype was recorded only once. The chain carries TRBV5-4 and TRBJ2-7, with TRBD2 matching over 14 bases. Losses at the gene ends were 1 base for V and 7 bases for J; bases not matched to a gene: 7. Germline V gives CDR1 SGHNT, CDR2 YYREEE (reference sequence). The CDR3 is 16 residues long. The CDR3 reads CASSLPGTSGSEEQYF. As DNA, the CDR3 is TGTGCCAGCAGCTTGCCCGGGACTAGCGGGAGTGAAGAGCAGTACTTC. Combining the CDR3 with reference TRBV5-4 and TRBJ2-7 gives the whole variable domain ETGVTQSPTHLIKTRGQQVTLRCSSQSGHNTVSWYQQALGQGPQFIFQYYREEENGRGNFPPRFSGLQFPNYSSELNVNALELDDSALYLCASSLPGTSGSEEQYFGPGTRLTVT.

V gene TRBV5-1 combines with J gene TRBJ2-1; a weak D match, TRBD2 (6 bases). CDR3 size: 16 residues. Germline V gives CDR1 SGHRS, CDR2 YFSETQ. V was cut by 0 bases and J by 0 bases, with 10 bases left in between. The CDR3 DNA sequence: TGCGCCAGCAGCTTGGCTAGCGCTGTCTCCTACAATGAGCAGTTCTTC. Its translation is CASSLASAVSYNEQFF.